This T cell receptor (beta chain) was retrieved from a study of T cells after yellow fever vaccination. The length of the CDR3 is 14 residues. Germline assignment: CDR1 SGHRS and CDR2 YFSETQ. The ends were cut back, 3 bases at V and 3 bases at J, with 12 bases in the middle. TCRdb reanalysed the 5' RACE reads using MiXCR and keeps one entry per CDR3 protein. The data hold approximately 350,000 distinct CDR3 sequences, with approximately 10% observed a single time. The chain uses TRBV5-1 and TRBJ1-1; D uncertain. The TCR sequence derives from a man aged 18 to 30 who received the YFV17D yellow fever vaccine. Sample: PBMCs, taken on the day of the first yellow fever vaccination. Here the CDR3 reads CASSSAWVDTEAFF. For the CDR3, the DNA is TGCGCCAGCAGCTCCGCATGGGTGGACACTGAAGCTTTCTTT.